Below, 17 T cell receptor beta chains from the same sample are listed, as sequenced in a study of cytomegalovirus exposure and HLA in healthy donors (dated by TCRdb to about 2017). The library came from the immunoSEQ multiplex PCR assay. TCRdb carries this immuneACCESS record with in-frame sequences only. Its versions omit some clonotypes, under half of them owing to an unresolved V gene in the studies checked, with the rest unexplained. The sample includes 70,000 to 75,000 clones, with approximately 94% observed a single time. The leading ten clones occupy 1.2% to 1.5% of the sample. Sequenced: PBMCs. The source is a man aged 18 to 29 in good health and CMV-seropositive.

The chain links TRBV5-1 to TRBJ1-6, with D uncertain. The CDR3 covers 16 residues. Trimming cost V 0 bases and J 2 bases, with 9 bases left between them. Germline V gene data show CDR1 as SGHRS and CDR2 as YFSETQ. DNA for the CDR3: TGCGCCAGCAGCTTGGGATCCGGGACCTATAATTCACCCCTCCACTTT. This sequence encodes CASSLGSGTYNSPLHF.

The CDR3 spells CASSHYLGQGNQPQHF. The CDR3 DNA sequence: TGTGCCAGCAGCCACTACCTAGGACAAGGCAATCAGCCCCAGCATTTT. The chain uses TRBV28 and TRBJ1-5; D perhaps matches TRBD1 (5 bases). Trimming stripped 6 bases from V and 2 bases from J, with 17 bases between. CDR1 is MDHEN, CDR2 SYDVKM, per germline. The CDR3 is 16 residues long.

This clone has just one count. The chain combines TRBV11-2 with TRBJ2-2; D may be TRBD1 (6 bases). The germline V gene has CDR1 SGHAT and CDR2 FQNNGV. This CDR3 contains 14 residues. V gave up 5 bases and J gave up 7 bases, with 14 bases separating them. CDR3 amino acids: CASSPLRGNGELFF. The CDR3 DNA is TGTGCCAGCAGCCCCCTCAGGGGTAACGGGGAGCTGTTTTTT.

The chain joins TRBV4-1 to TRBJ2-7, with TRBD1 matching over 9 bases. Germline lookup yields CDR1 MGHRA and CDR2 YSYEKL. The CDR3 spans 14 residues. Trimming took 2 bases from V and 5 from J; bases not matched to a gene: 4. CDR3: CASSQWDRDHEQYF. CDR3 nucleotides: TGCGCCAGCAGCCAATGGGACAGGGACCACGAGCAGTACTTC.

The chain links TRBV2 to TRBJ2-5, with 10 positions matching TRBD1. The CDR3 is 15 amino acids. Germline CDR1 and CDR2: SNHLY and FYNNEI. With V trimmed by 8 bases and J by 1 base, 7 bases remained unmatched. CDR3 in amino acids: CASGAGTGAQETQYF. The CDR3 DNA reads TGTGCCAGCGGAGCCGGGACAGGGGCCCAAGAGACCCAGTACTTC.

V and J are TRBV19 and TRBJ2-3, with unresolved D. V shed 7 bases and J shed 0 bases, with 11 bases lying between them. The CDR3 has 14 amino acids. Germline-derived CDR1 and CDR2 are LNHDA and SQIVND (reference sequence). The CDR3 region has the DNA TGTGCCAGTAAAGCAGGCCCTAGCACAGATACGCAGTATTTT. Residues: CASKAGPSTDTQYF.

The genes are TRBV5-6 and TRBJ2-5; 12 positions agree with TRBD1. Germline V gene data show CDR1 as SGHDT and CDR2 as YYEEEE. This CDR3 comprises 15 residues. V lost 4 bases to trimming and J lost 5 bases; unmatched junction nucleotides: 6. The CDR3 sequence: CASSDWDRGLETQYF. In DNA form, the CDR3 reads TGTGCCAGCAGCGACTGGGACAGGGGGCTGGAGACCCAGTACTTC.

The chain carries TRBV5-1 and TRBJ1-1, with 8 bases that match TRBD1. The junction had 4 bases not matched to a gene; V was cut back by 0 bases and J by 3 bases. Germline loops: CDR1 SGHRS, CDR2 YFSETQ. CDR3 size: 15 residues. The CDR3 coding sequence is TGCGCCAGCAGCTTGGGGCAGGGGGCACACACTGAAGCTTTCTTT. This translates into CASSLGQGAHTEAFF.

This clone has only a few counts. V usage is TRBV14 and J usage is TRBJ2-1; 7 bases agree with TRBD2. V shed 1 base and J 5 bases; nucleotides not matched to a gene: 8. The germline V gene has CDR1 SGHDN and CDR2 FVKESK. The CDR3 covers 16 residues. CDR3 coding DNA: TGTGCCAGCAGCCAAGGTCGGGGGGTCCGAAACAATGAGCAGTTCTTC. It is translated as CASSQGRGVRNNEQFF.

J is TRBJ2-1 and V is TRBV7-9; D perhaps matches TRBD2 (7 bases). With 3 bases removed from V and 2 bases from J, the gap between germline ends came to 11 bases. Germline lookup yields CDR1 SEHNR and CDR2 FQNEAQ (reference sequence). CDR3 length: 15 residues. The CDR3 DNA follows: TGTGCCAGCAGCTTTGGGGGGGCCCCCTACAATGAGCAGTTCTTC. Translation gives CASSFGGAPYNEQFF.

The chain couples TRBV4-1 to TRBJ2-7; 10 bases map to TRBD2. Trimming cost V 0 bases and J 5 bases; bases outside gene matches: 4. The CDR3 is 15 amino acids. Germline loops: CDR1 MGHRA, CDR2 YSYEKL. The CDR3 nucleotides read TGCGCCAGCAGCCAAGAGCCTAGCGGGAGTGACGAGCAGTACTTC. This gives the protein CASSQEPSGSDEQYF.

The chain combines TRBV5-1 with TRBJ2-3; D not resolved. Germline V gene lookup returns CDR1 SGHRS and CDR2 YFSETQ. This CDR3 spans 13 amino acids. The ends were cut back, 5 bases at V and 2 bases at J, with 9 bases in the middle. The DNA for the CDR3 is TGCGCCAGCAGTGATGGAGTCACAGATACGCAGTATTTT. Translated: CASSDGVTDTQYF.

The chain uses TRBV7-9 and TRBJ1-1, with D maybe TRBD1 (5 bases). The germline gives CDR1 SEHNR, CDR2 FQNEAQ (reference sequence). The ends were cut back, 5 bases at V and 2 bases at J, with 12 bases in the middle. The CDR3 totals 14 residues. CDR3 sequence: CASSELGANTEAFF. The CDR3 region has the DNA TGTGCCAGCAGCGAATTAGGGGCAAACACTGAAGCTTTCTTT.

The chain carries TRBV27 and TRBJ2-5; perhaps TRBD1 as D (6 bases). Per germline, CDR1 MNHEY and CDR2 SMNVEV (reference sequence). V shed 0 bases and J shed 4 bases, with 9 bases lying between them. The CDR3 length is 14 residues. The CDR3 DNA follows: TGTGCCAGCAGTTTATCGCCCAGGGGAGAGACCCAGTACTTC. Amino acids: CASSLSPRGETQYF.

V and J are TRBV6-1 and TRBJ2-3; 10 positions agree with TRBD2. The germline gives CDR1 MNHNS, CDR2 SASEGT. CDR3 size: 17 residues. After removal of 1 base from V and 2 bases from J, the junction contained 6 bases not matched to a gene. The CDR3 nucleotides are TGTGCCAGCAGTGAAGGGTTACTAGCGGGATACACAGATACGCAGTATTTT. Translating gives CASSEGLLAGYTDTQYF.

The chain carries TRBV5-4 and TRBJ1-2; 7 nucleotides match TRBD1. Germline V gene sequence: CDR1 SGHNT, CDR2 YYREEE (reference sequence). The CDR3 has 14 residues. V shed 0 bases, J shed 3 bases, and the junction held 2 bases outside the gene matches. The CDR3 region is CASSLAQGDYGYTF. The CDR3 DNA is TGTGCCAGCAGCTTGGCCCAGGGGGACTATGGCTACACCTTC.

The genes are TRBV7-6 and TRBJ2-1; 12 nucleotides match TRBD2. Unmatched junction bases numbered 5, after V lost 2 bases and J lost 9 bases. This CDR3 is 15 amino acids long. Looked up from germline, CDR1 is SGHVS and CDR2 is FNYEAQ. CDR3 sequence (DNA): TGTGCCAGCAGCTTACTAGCGGGGGGGCCGGGTGAGCAGTTCTTC. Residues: CASSLLAGGPGEQFF.